A single sample is the source of the 16 T cell receptor beta chains below, sequenced in a study of post-analysis software for immune sequencing data. Broader study findings: A handful of TRBV segments, including TRBV5-6, TRBV5-1 and TRBV20-1, were more frequent in patients than controls.

These receptors lack a known antigen. Prepared libraries of TCR beta cDNA carried unique molecular identifiers. TCRdb independently ran MiXCR on the PCR reads; one entry per CDR3 protein. The data hold over 700,000 distinct CDR3 sequences, with approximately 30% observed a single time. Material: blood. Every receptor here comes from a girl aged 10 to 17 with multiple sclerosis.

The chain is built from TRBV6-1 and TRBJ2-7; D might be TRBD2 (6 bases). Germline CDR1 and CDR2: MNHNS and SASEGT. The CDR3 totals 16 residues. Trimming took 2 bases from V and 0 from J, leaving 14 bases between them. In DNA, the CDR3 is TGTGCCAGCAGTGAACCCAGGGACTCTGACTCCTACGAGCAGTACTTC. This codes for CASSEPRDSDSYEQYF.

The chain is built from TRBV19 and TRBJ2-7, with unresolved D. V was clipped by 6 bases and J by 5 bases, with 11 bases between them. Germline lookup yields CDR1 LNHDA and CDR2 SQIVND (reference sequence). CDR3 length: 12 amino acids. CDR3 residues: CASSDRQDEQYF. CDR3 coding DNA: TGTGCCAGTAGCGATCGGCAGGACGAGCAGTACTTC.

This clonotype has just a few counts. This rearrangement joins TRBV6-1 to TRBJ1-2; maybe TRBD1 (5 bases). This CDR3 is built from 17 residues. The germline gives CDR1 MNHNS, CDR2 SASEGT. The V end lost 5 bases, the J end lost 4 bases, and 23 bases lay between the germline ends. The CDR3 DNA is TGTGCCAGCAGTCTAGGAAGACTGCGAATCGGGGGCTATGGCTACACCTTC. It translates to CASSLGRLRIGGYGYTF.

The chain is built from TRBV20-1 and TRBJ2-3; D may be TRBD1 (6 bases). Looked up from germline, CDR1 is DFQATT and CDR2 is SNEGSKA (reference sequence). Trimming left V 5 bases short and J 7 bases short, with 10 bases between. The CDR3 is made up of 11 amino acids. This CDR3 is CSAFQGYTQYF. The CDR3 DNA sequence: TGCAGTGCTTTCCAGGGGTATACGCAGTATTTT.

The chain uses TRBV4-3 and TRBJ1-2; D call uncertain. The V gene's germline CDR1 is LGHNA and CDR2 YSLEER. V was cut by 0 bases and J by 6 bases, with 14 bases left in between. The CDR3 loop spans 15 amino acids. The CDR3 nucleotides read TGCGCCAGCAGCCAAGACAGGAGACAACATGATGGCTACACCTTC. Translated, it gives CASSQDRRQHDGYTF.

This clonotype was seen a handful of times. V is TRBV6-2 or TRBV6-3 and J is TRBJ1-1, with TRBD1 identical over 7 bases. The junction had 18 bases not matched to a gene; V was cut back by 2 bases and J by 6 bases. The CDR3 runs to 18 residues. Germline V CDR1 and CDR2: MNHEY, SVGEGT. The DNA for the CDR3 is TGTGCCAGCAGTTACCGTCTCTCTTCTTTGACAGACAGGGCTGAAGCTTTCTTT. The encoded protein is CASSYRLSSLTDRAEAFF.

Concerning this clonotype itself: An end of the junction differs from the germline gene, which may be a read error. The rearrangement links TRBV29-1 to TRBJ2-7, with 12 bases fitting TRBD2. Germline-derived CDR1 and CDR2 are SQVTM and ANQGSEA. The CDR3 runs 16 residues. In nucleotides, the CDR3 is TGCGGCGTAAAACTAGCGGGAGGTTCACACTCCTACGAGCAGTACTTC. Amino acids: CGVKLAGGSHSYEQYF.

With respect to this clonotype: A read error may be the cause here, since a much bigger clone is one base away. It is unclear where the CDR3 begins or ends on the DNA, so no DNA is shown, and the CDR3 is as TCRdb lists it. V and J are TRBV29-1 and TRBJ1-2; the DNA was not used to check the table's D call, TRBD1. CDR1 SQVTM and CDR2 ANQGSEA come from the germline V gene. Inclusive of both ends, the CDR3 amounts to 11 amino acids. The CDR3 loop reads CSGGQGYGCTF.

This chain joins TRBV5-1 and TRBJ1-5, with D possibly matching TRBD1 (5 bases). V lost 3 bases, J lost 0 bases, and 7 bases lay in between. Germline V gene lookup returns CDR1 SGHRS and CDR2 YFSETQ. The CDR3 consists of 14 residues. CDR3 region: CASSWGDSNQPQHF. CDR3 in DNA: TGCGCCAGCAGCTGGGGGGATAGCAATCAGCCCCAGCATTTT.

Notes on this clonotype: The junction and the germline gene differ at one end; a read error may be behind it. The chain carries TRBV7-2 and TRBJ1-6; a possible D gene is TRBD1 (5 bases). CDR3 length: 15 amino acids. Per the germline V gene, CDR1 is SGHTA and CDR2 is FQGNSA. The DNA of the CDR3 is TGTGCCAGCAGCTTTGCGCCCACAGGATATTCACCCCGCCACTTT. The encoded protein is CASSFAPTGYSPRHF.

A remark on this clonotype: At one boundary the junction diverges from the germline segment, which might be a read error. The chain recombines TRBV2 with TRBJ2-7; D is undetermined. The CDR3 spans 14 residues. Germline CDR1 is SNHLY and CDR2 is FYNNEI. The CDR3 nucleotides read TGTGCCTGTGAGGACCCTACACCCTCCTTCGAGCAGTACTTC. Translating gives CACEDPTPSFEQYF.

A few counts support this clonotype. The chain uses TRBV9 and TRBJ1-2; unclear D gene. Trimming stripped 1 base from V and 10 bases from J, with 14 bases between. CDR3 length: 13 amino acids. Germline assignment: CDR1 SGDLS and CDR2 YYNGEE. The CDR3, as DNA: TGTGCCAGCAGCGTAAGCACCGCGGTAGACTACACCTTC. Translating gives CASSVSTAVDYTF.

The rearrangement links TRBV7-9 to TRBJ2-1; 7 nucleotides agree with TRBD1. The CDR3 is 16 residues long. J was trimmed by 5 bases and V by 1 base; bases with no gene match: 8. Germline V gene lookup returns CDR1 SEHNR and CDR2 FQNEAQ (reference sequence). CDR3 sequence: CASSLGAHTGDNEQFF. CDR3 bases: TGTGCCAGCAGCTTAGGGGCCCATACAGGGGACAATGAGCAGTTCTTC.

J is TRBJ2-7 and V is TRBV5-1; unclear D gene. The CDR3 spans 13 residues. V lost 0 bases to trimming and J lost 6 bases, with 10 bases between them. Germline CDR1 SGHRS, CDR2 YFSETQ. CDR3 DNA sequence: TGCGCCAGCAGCTTGGTTTCTCGCCCCGAGCAGTACTTC. Amino acids: CASSLVSRPEQYF.

This clonotype came up a few times. CDR3 residues: CASSLRLAEEETQYF. In DNA, the CDR3 is TGTGCCAGCAGCCTGCGGCTAGCGGAGGAAGAGACCCAGTACTTC. The V gene is TRBV4-2, the J gene TRBJ2-5; 7 positions agree with TRBD2. CDR1 and CDR2 from the germline V gene are LGHNA and YNFKEQ. Losses at the gene ends were 4 bases for V and 3 bases for J; bases not matched to a gene: 8. The CDR3 has 15 amino acids.

The CDR3 DNA reads as TGCAGTGCTAGAGACATACTTCGGCAGGGTGTATTGGATGAGCAGTTCTTC. This gives the protein CSARDILRQGVLDEQFF. The chain combines TRBV20-1 with TRBJ2-1; D might be TRBD1 (5 bases). Germline values: CDR1 DFQATT, CDR2 SNEGSKA (reference sequence). Trimming shortened V by 0 bases and J by 8 bases, and 23 bases separated the two germline ends. This CDR3 is built from 17 residues.